This T cell receptor beta chain is drawn from a study of T cell responses to AZD1222 COVID-19 vaccine. Notes on the study in general: Recipients of two AZD1222 doses showed rising Spike-specific TCR breadth and depth. Clonal diversity may have been underestimated, and the donors were mostly white British, with more females than males.

To note about this clone: Its antigen is still unknown.

This table comes from immunoSEQ multiplex PCR, and its TCRdb copy is limited to in-frame clones, with some not included. The top ten hold approximately 9.6% of the sample, which has around 120,000 clones, around 88% seen once. V lost 4 bases to trimming and J lost 6 bases, with 13 bases between them. CDR1 and CDR2 from the germline V gene are MNHEY and SVGEGT. This CDR3 is 14 amino acids long. This TCR derives from an adult in good health. The material was peripheral blood, obtained on day 0 of AZD1222 vaccination. This chain uses TRBV6-2 or TRBV6-3 with TRBJ1-5; tentatively, D is TRBD1 (6 bases). Here the CDR3 reads CASSSGDKAQPQHF. Written as DNA, the CDR3 is TGTGCCAGCAGTTCCGGGGACAAGGCTCAGCCCCAGCATTTT.